This T cell receptor beta chain was observed in a study of STAT5B mutations in CD4+ large granular lymphocyte leukemia. The CDR3 consists of 15 residues. Germline loops: CDR1 ENHRY, CDR2 SYGVKD. J was trimmed by 7 bases and V by 4 bases; bases with no gene match: 2. Profiled with immunoSEQ multiplex PCR; TCRdb holds only in-frame clones, not every one. The sample shows more than 30,000 clones, less than 85% of them seen only once. This sequence originates from a human donor in good health. The sequenced sample consisted of CD4+ T cells from blood buffy coats. J is TRBJ2-1 and V is TRBV10-3, with 15 bases aligning to TRBD2. The CDR3 DNA sequence: TGTGCCATCAGTGCAGGACTAGCGGGGGGGAATGAGCAGTTCTTC. Encoded protein: CAISAGLAGGNEQFF.